What follows are 3 T cell receptor beta chains derived from one specimen sequenced in a study of CD8 T cells in Susac syndrome. The authors reverse transcribed roughly 0.5 to 1 ug RNA with random hexamers. MiXCR, run by TCRdb on the immunoSEQ multiplex PCR reads, gives a single entry per CDR3 protein. The sample records 100,000 to 150,000 distinct CDR3 sequences, over 85% being singletons. Sample: CD8+ T cells from PBMCs. These receptors originate from a human donor with multiple sclerosis.

CDR3 residues: CASSVSPGYEQFF. The CDR3 coding sequence is TGTGCCAGCAGCGTTAGCCCAGGCTATGAGCAGTTCTTC. The V gene is TRBV9, the J gene TRBJ2-1; D call uncertain. The germline V and J ends were trimmed by 2 bases and 8 bases, with 11 bases remaining between them. This CDR3 is built from 13 residues. The germline V gene has CDR1 SGDLS and CDR2 YYNGEE.

The chain is built from TRBV7-6 and TRBJ2-7, with TRBD2 identical over 7 bases. The CDR3 runs to 13 residues. V was clipped by 11 bases and J by 2 bases; unmatched bases: 9. Looked up from germline, CDR1 is SGHVS and CDR2 is FNYEAQ. The CDR3 reads CASSPGGTYEQYV. CDR3 coding DNA: TGTGCCTCGTCCCCGGGAGGTACCTACGAGCAGTACGTC.

This chain joins TRBV12-5 and TRBJ2-3; D gene ambiguous. The germline gives CDR1 LGHNT, CDR2 FRNRAP. This CDR3 is 15 amino acids long. Trimming stripped 3 bases from V and 4 bases from J, with 14 bases between. This chain's CDR3 is CASGFRAAEADTQYF. DNA of the CDR3: TGTGCTAGTGGTTTTCGGGCCGCAGAAGCAGATACGCAGTATTTT.